The 13 T cell receptor beta chains below come from one sample, sequenced in a study of OX40 agonist ivuxolimab in advanced cancers. Clones were sequenced by immunoSEQ multiplex PCR, and TCRdb holds only the in-frame ones, with some missing. The sample shows 100,000 to 150,000 clones, under 95% of them seen only once. The sequences come from CD4+ or CD8+ T cells sorted from blood, collected in a trial of the OX40 agonist ivuxolimab. These receptors were taken from an adult with an advanced solid tumor such as melanoma, head and neck, liver or kidney cancer.

This rearrangement joins TRBV6-5 to TRBJ2-7; 13 nucleotides line up with TRBD2. V gave up 1 base and J gave up 5 bases; unmatched junction bases: 2. The CDR3 extends over 15 amino acids. Per germline, CDR1 MNHEY and CDR2 SVGAGI. CDR3 sequence (DNA): TGTGCCAGCAGTTACTTGGGACTAGCGGGAAACGAGCAGTACTTC. Translation: CASSYLGLAGNEQYF.

The chain links TRBV2 to TRBJ1-3; 8 positions agree with TRBD1. CDR3 length equals 16 residues. Trimming took 6 bases from V and 0 from J; bases not matched to a gene: 7. Per germline, CDR1 SNHLY and CDR2 FYNNEI. The CDR3 DNA reads TGTGCCAGCAGGGGACAGGCGGTGAGCTCTGGAAACACCATATATTTT. Encoded protein: CASRGQAVSSGNTIYF.

This chain joins TRBV30 and TRBJ2-4; perhaps TRBD1 as D (5 bases). CDR3 size: 13 residues. The V gene lost 4 bases and the J gene lost 2 bases, with 9 bases spanning the gap. The germline V gene encodes CDR1 GTSNPN and CDR2 SVGIG (reference sequence). CDR3 sequence (DNA): TGTGCCTGGAAAGGGGTTCCCAAAAACATTCAGTACTTC. Its protein product is CAWKGVPKNIQYF. Based on the CDR3 plus reference TRBV30 and TRBJ2-4, the full variable domain is SQTIHQWPATLVQPVGSPLSLECTVEGTSNPNLYWYRQAAGRGLQLLFYSVGIGQISSEVPQNLSASRPQDRQFILSSKKLLLSDSGFYLCAWKGVPKNIQYFGAGTRLSVL.

V gene TRBV18 combines with J gene TRBJ1-4, with D unclear. This CDR3 region has 15 residues. Per germline, CDR1 KGHSH and CDR2 LQKENI. V dropped 0 bases and J dropped 6 bases, with 11 bases sitting between them. The CDR3 sequence: CASSPPPPRDEKLFF. The CDR3 region has the DNA TGTGCCAGCTCACCACCCCCACCGAGGGATGAAAAACTGTTTTTT.

The J gene is TRBJ2-1, the V gene TRBV5-1; 11 positions agree with TRBD2. Germline CDR1 reads SGHRS; CDR2 reads YFSETQ. V was clipped by 1 base and J by 8 bases; unmatched bases: 20. The CDR3 loop spans 20 amino acids. The CDR3 spells CASSLPSPTTIAGGYDEQFF. CDR3 sequence (DNA): TGCGCCAGCAGCTTGCCCTCCCCGACTACCATAGCGGGAGGGTACGATGAGCAGTTCTTC.

This clone was counted once. J is TRBJ2-3 and V is TRBV18; 9 nucleotides line up with TRBD2. This CDR3 is built from 16 residues. V shed 2 bases and J 8 bases; nucleotides not matched to a gene: 11. Germline assignment: CDR1 KGHSH and CDR2 LQKENI. CDR3: CASSPETSGKRGTQYF. The CDR3 bases are TGTGCCAGCTCACCAGAGACTAGCGGAAAGCGGGGTACGCAGTATTTT.

The V call is TRBV4-2, the J call TRBJ2-5; TRBD1 might be the D (5 bases). This CDR3 comprises 13 residues. The germline V and J ends were trimmed by 6 bases and 4 bases, with 12 bases remaining between them. Germline loops: CDR1 LGHNA, CDR2 YNFKEQ. The chain's CDR3 is CASSLQERETQYF. The CDR3 coding sequence is TGTGCCAGCAGTCTACAGGAACGAGAGACCCAGTACTTC.

The V gene is TRBV5-1, the J gene TRBJ2-7; 7 bases are a match to TRBD1. The V gene end was trimmed by 0 bases and the J gene end by 5 bases; junction bases not matched to a gene: 5. CDR3 length equals 14 residues. The V gene's germline CDR1 is SGHRS and CDR2 YFSETQ. This chain's CDR3 is CASSLEGAQNEQYF. The CDR3 DNA is TGCGCCAGCAGCTTGGAGGGGGCGCAGAACGAGCAGTACTTC.

The chain uses TRBV12-2 and TRBJ2-1; the listed D gene, TRBD1, was not tested against the DNA. TRBV12-2 is a known pseudogene. The CDR3 contains 18 residues. The CDR3 loop reads CASRRDREIGREYNEQFF. The CDR3 bases are TGTGCAAGTCGCAGGGACAGGGAGATCGGGAGAGAGTACAATGAGCAGTTCTTC.

The V gene is TRBV5-1, the J gene TRBJ2-5, with D possibly TRBD2 on 6 matching bases. The CDR3 extends over 15 amino acids. The ends were cut back, 2 bases at V and 3 bases at J, with 14 bases in the middle. The germline CDR1 and CDR2 sequences are SGHRS and YFSETQ. CDR3 bases: TGCGCCAGCAGCTTAGGACCGGGGGAGGAAGAGACCCAGTACTTC. Translation gives CASSLGPGEEETQYF.

The CDR3 protein is CASSRWETDTQYF. In DNA, the CDR3 is TGTGCCAGCAGCCGTTGGGAAACAGATACGCAGTATTTT. V gene TRBV6-1 combines with J gene TRBJ2-3; D call uncertain. The CDR3 runs to 13 residues. Germline CDR1 and CDR2: MNHNS and SASEGT. V gave up 6 bases and J gave up 3 bases, with 10 bases separating them.

The CDR3 DNA follows: TGTGCCAGCAGTAATTACAGGGGCGCGAGCACTGAAGCTTTCTTT. It specifies CASSNYRGASTEAFF. The rearrangement joins TRBV27 to TRBJ1-1; 7 bases map to TRBD1. The CDR3 is 15 residues long. J lost 4 bases, V lost 5 bases, and 10 bases had no gene match. Germline V lookup: CDR1 MNHEY, CDR2 SMNVEV (reference sequence).

The V and J genes are TRBV5-4 and TRBJ2-7; 7 bases agree with TRBD2. CDR1 and CDR2 from the germline V gene are SGHNT and YYREEE (reference sequence). V shed 4 bases, J shed 5 bases, and the junction held 6 bases outside the gene matches. The CDR3 loop spans 13 amino acids. In DNA form, the CDR3 reads TGTGCCAGCAGCCGCATACGGGGGGACGAGCAGTACTTC. Residues: CASSRIRGDEQYF.